The 20 T cell receptor beta chains reported below all come from one sample, sequenced in a study of blood T cells in healthy people across ages. The authors ran a second PCR of roughly 6 to 12 cycles using a sample-barcoded 5' primer and a J-beta primer mix. Each CDR3 protein gets one entry after TCRdb re-called the 5' RACE reads with MiXCR. The sample holds around 1,900,000 distinct CDR3 sequences, 35% to 50% seen once. Sequencing used blood. These receptors all stem from a human donor in good health.

The chain joins TRBV28 to TRBJ2-1, with D possibly TRBD2 on 6 matching bases. The CDR3 is 17 amino acids. V lost 3 bases, J lost 8 bases, and 23 bases lay in between. Per germline, CDR1 MDHEN and CDR2 SYDVKM. The CDR3 region is CASSLGVGGLVVDEQFF. The CDR3, as DNA: TGTGCCAGCAGTTTGGGGGTTGGAGGGCTGGTTGTGGATGAGCAGTTCTTC.

In this sample, this clonotype turned up many times. The rearrangement joins TRBV29-1 to TRBJ2-7; possible D gene TRBD1, 6 bases. V gave up 8 bases and J gave up 2 bases, with 13 bases separating them. The CDR3 runs 12 residues. The germline CDR1 and CDR2 sequences are SQVTM and ANQGSEA. This CDR3 is CSIRDITYEQYF. CDR3 nucleotide sequence: TGCAGCATTCGGGACATTACCTACGAGCAGTACTTC.

A few counts support this clonotype. This rearrangement joins TRBV29-1 to TRBJ2-3; D uncertain. V was shortened by 5 bases and J by 1 base, with 10 bases between the two germline ends. The CDR3 consists of 13 residues. Germline V CDR1 and CDR2: SQVTM, ANQGSEA. The CDR3 sequence: CSVSTGGTDTQYF. The CDR3 region has the DNA TGCAGCGTTAGTACGGGCGGCACAGATACGCAGTATTTT.

The chain combines TRBV4-3 with TRBJ2-5; TRBD2 might be the D (6 bases). This CDR3 is built from 16 residues. With 2 bases removed from V and 2 bases from J, the gap between germline ends came to 15 bases. Germline CDR1 and CDR2: LGHNA and YSLEER. For the CDR3, the DNA is TGCGCCAGCAGCCAATTTGGCGGGACCTCACAAGAGACCCAGTACTTC. It is translated as CASSQFGGTSQETQYF.

This chain uses TRBV4-2 with TRBJ2-1; TRBD1 matches at 7 bases. This CDR3 has 17 residues. CDR1 LGHNA and CDR2 YNFKEQ come from the germline V gene. After removal of 2 bases from V and 2 bases from J, the junction contained 9 bases not matched to a gene. The CDR3 bases are TGTGCCAGCAGCCAACTGGACAGGCCTATAACCTACAATGAGCAGTTCTTC. It yields the protein CASSQLDRPITYNEQFF.

The rearrangement uses TRBV5-1 and TRBJ2-1, with 10 bases that match TRBD2. Per the germline V gene, CDR1 is SGHRS and CDR2 is YFSETQ. Trimming cost V 2 bases and J 8 bases; bases outside gene matches: 4. CDR3 length: 14 amino acids. CDR3 coding DNA: TGCGCCAGCAGCTTTGTAGCGGGGGGCGATGAGCAGTTCTTC. Translated, it gives CASSFVAGGDEQFF.

The chain combines TRBV29-1 with TRBJ1-2; TRBD1 matches at 7 bases. With 5 bases clipped from V and 4 bases from J, the junction kept 10 bases outside the gene matches. The CDR3 consists of 14 residues. Germline CDR1 is SQVTM and CDR2 is ANQGSEA. The DNA for the CDR3 is TGCAGCGTTTTTACTGACAGGGCTTCCTATGGCTACACCTTC. Its translation: CSVFTDRASYGYTF.

This clonotype showed up just a few times. V usage is TRBV2 and J usage is TRBJ2-1; 9 nucleotides line up with TRBD2. Per the germline V gene, CDR1 is SNHLY and CDR2 is FYNNEI. Germline trimming cut 7 bases from V and 6 bases from J; bases unmatched to any gene: 10. This CDR3 spans 15 amino acids. The CDR3 bases are TGTGCCAGCACCCCAGGACTAGCGCGCTGCAATGAGCAGTTCTTC. Translation: CASTPGLARCNEQFF.

This clonotype was picked up many times. This rearrangement joins TRBV29-1 to TRBJ2-1, with no clear D. Germline V CDR1 and CDR2: SQVTM, ANQGSEA. V was clipped by 3 bases and J by 4 bases, with 22 bases between them. CDR3 length: 17 residues. CDR3 coding DNA: TGCAGCGTTGAGCCAACCGGAATTGGGGTATTGTACAATGAGCAGTTCTTC. This translates into CSVEPTGIGVLYNEQFF.

This chain connects TRBV5-1 to TRBJ1-1; D not resolved. The CDR3 covers 14 residues. Per the germline V gene, CDR1 is SGHRS and CDR2 is YFSETQ. V lost 4 bases and J lost 10, with 20 bases in between. The CDR3: CASSPDPELPGAFF. The CDR3 nucleotides are TGCGCCAGCAGCCCGGACCCTGAACTCCCAGGAGCTTTCTTT.

This rearrangement joins TRBV9 to TRBJ2-7; D may be TRBD2 (5 bases). Germline V CDR1 and CDR2: SGDLS, YYNGEE. The length of the CDR3 is 15 residues. Trimming shortened V by 0 bases and J by 0 bases, and 10 bases separated the two germline ends. The CDR3 loop reads CASSVDGESSYEQYF. The CDR3 coding sequence is TGTGCCAGCAGCGTAGACGGGGAAAGCTCCTACGAGCAGTACTTC.

This clonotype was observed many times. The chain is built from TRBV20-1 and TRBJ2-7; D remains ambiguous. This CDR3 has 10 residues. V was trimmed by 3 bases and J by 5 bases, leaving 5 bases between them. CDR1 and CDR2 from the germline V gene are DFQATT and SNEGSKA (reference sequence). In nucleotides, the CDR3 is TGCAGTGCTAGTTCCCACGAGCAGTACTTC. It encodes CSASSHEQYF.

DNA for the CDR3: TGTGCCAGCAGCTTAATGAGAGACTCTGGCTACACCTTC. This gives the protein CASSLMRDSGYTF. The gene calls are TRBV7-9 and TRBJ1-2; no definite D call. CDR1 SEHNR and CDR2 FQNEAQ come from the germline V gene (reference sequence). This CDR3 comprises 13 residues. V was cut by 2 bases and J by 7 bases, with 11 bases left in between.

This clonotype was counted many times. The rearrangement uses TRBV28 and TRBJ1-5, with no clear D. CDR3 length: 17 amino acids. Germline V gives CDR1 MDHEN, CDR2 SYDVKM. V dropped 6 bases and J dropped 0 bases, with 18 bases sitting between them. This CDR3 is CASRPTGRVYSNQPQHF. The CDR3 DNA sequence: TGTGCCAGCAGGCCGACGGGAAGGGTATATAGCAATCAGCCCCAGCATTTT.

V is TRBV15 and J is TRBJ1-1; 9 positions match TRBD1. The J segment lost 8 bases and the V segment lost 0 bases, leaving 10 bases of the junction unmatched. Per germline, CDR1 LNHNV and CDR2 YYDKDF (reference sequence). This CDR3 is 16 amino acids long. CDR3 sequence: CATSRDKPGQGEEAFF. The CDR3 coding sequence is TGTGCCACCAGCAGAGATAAGCCGGGACAGGGCGAAGAAGCTTTCTTT.

CDR3 amino acids: CASSTRPGTGELFF. The CDR3, as DNA: TGTGCCAGCAGCACCCGACCTGGGACCGGGGAGCTGTTTTTT. The chain has TRBV11-3 and TRBJ2-2; no definite D call. The V gene lost 5 bases and the J gene lost 5 bases, with 12 bases spanning the gap. Germline V gene sequence: CDR1 SGHNT, CDR2 YENEEA. The CDR3 has 14 residues.

This clonotype occurred a few times. The V call is TRBV29-1, the J call TRBJ1-1, with D unclear. CDR3 length equals 13 residues. V lost 2 bases and J lost 2, with 9 bases in between. CDR1 is SQVTM, CDR2 ANQGSEA, per germline. The CDR3 DNA is TGCAGCGTTGAACGGTCAGTAAACACTGAAGCTTTCTTT. Translating it yields CSVERSVNTEAFF.

The chain uses TRBV5-4 and TRBJ1-2; D might be TRBD1 (5 bases). V was cut by 4 bases and J by 4 bases, with 17 bases left in between. The CDR3 has 15 residues. Germline CDR1 SGHNT, CDR2 YYREEE (reference sequence). The DNA of the CDR3 is TGTGCCAGCAGCCCAGAGGGCGGGACTGGCTATGGCTACACCTTC. This encodes CASSPEGGTGYGYTF.

This clonotype has more than one count but fewer than ten. The rearrangement joins TRBV29-1 to TRBJ1-5; D is perhaps TRBD1 (5 bases). The germline CDR1 and CDR2 sequences are SQVTM and ANQGSEA. The CDR3 sequence is 15 residues long. The V end was cut by 5 bases, the J end by 4 bases, with 18 bases between. CDR3 coding DNA: TGCAGCGTTATCGAGGCAGGGTGGGGGAATCAGCCCCAGCATTTT. Translating gives CSVIEAGWGNQPQHF. The entire variable domain, with the rest obtained from reference TRBV29-1 and TRBJ1-5, is as follows: SAVISQKPSRDICQRGTSLTIQCQVDSQVTMMFWYRQQPGQSLTLIATANQGSEATYESGFVIDKFPISRPNLTFSTLTVSNMSPEDSSIYLCSVIEAGWGNQPQHFGDGTRLSIL.

Comments on this clonotype: Germline and junction disagree at one end, which may indicate a read error. In nucleotides, the CDR3 is TGCAGTGCTGGAGATCTTACGGGGGGTATCTACGAGCAGTACTTC. The encoded protein is CSAGDLTGGIYEQYF. The chain couples TRBV20-1 to TRBJ2-5, with 7 bases lining up with TRBD2. The J call may be faulty, since TRBJ2-7 better matches the DNA end. This CDR3 contains 15 residues. Germline V gives CDR1 DFQATT, CDR2 SNEGSKA (reference sequence).